The sequence of this T cell receptor beta chain was determined in a study of vaccination effects on CD4 cells after COVID-19. Study-level information: Two convalescent patients gave samples 16 days and one week before vaccination.

Data came from immunoSEQ multiplex PCR; TCRdb stores just in-frame clones and leaves some out. This sample has about 26,000 clones; 75% to 85% occur once, and the top ten carry around 16%. A note on this clone: The antigen remains undetermined.

Sequencing in the ViraFEST assay came after antigen-specific CD4+ T cells had been expanded with viral peptide pools, which were used to stimulate PBMC. At the end of roughly ten days of culture, CD4+ T cells were isolated. PCR confirmed that the person was infected with SARS-CoV-2 between March and December 2020. The sequencing used CD4+ T cells from PBMCs cultured with HCoV-NL63 spike peptides, collected before COVID-19 vaccination. The TCR sequence derives from a human donor who had a prior SARS-CoV-2 infection.

CDR3 DNA sequence: TGTGCCTGGAGGACACTCTCACCGGGACTAGTATATGAGCAGTTCTTC. Protein product: CAWRTLSPGLVYEQFF. V usage is TRBV30 and J usage is TRBJ2-1, with 8 bases aligning to TRBD2. The CDR3 has 16 amino acids. Germline V gene lookup returns CDR1 GTSNPN and CDR2 SVGIG (reference sequence). Losses at the gene ends were 3 bases for V and 8 bases for J; bases not matched to a gene: 15.